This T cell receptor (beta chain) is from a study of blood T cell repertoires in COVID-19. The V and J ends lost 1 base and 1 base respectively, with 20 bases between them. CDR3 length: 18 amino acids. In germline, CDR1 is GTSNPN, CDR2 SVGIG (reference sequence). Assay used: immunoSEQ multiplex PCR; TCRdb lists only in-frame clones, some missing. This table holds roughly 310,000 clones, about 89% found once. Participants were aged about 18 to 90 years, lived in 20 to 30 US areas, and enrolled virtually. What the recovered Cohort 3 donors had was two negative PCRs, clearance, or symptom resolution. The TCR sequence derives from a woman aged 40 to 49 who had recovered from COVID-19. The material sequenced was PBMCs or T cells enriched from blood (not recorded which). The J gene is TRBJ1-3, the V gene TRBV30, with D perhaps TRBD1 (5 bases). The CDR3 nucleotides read TGTGCCTGGAGTGCCCTTCGCAGGGAACATTTTTCTGGAAACACCATATATTTT. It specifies CAWSALRREHFSGNTIYF.